The entry below describes one TCR beta chain. The target antigen is unknown. All trial patients relapsed after autologous stem cell transplantation. Best response was recorded as complete response, partial response or progressive disease. TCRdb keeps only in-frame clones here, not all; method: immunoSEQ multiplex PCR. The sample has roughly 60,000 clones; around 90% are singletons. Germline loops: CDR1 SGHVS, CDR2 FQNEAQ. The CDR3 has 16 residues. Trimming took 4 bases from V and 6 from J, leaving 19 bases between them. The data are from a study of PD-1 blockade in classical Hodgkin lymphoma. General study points: According to reports, newly diagnosed patients had lower baseline TCR diversity than healthy donors, and relapsed/refractory patients had lower baseline TCR diversity still. By cycle point C4D1, TCR diversity had risen significantly in CD4+ cells (but not CD8+ cells).

The clonotype comes from a human donor with classical Hodgkin lymphoma. The sample was peripheral blood mononuclear cells (PBMCs), taken before the second cycle of nivolumab. The chain is built from TRBV7-8 and TRBJ2-4; TRBD2 might be the D (6 bases). CDR3 region: CASSSNNRARGNIQYF. The CDR3 bases are TGTGCCAGCAGCTCCAACAACCGGGCGCGGGGAAACATTCAGTACTTC. The entire variable domain, with the rest obtained from reference TRBV7-8 and TRBJ2-4, is as follows: GAGVSQSPRYKVAKRGQDVALRCDPISGHVSLFWYQQALGQGPEFLTYFQNEAQLDKSGLPSDRFFAERPEGSVSTLKIQRTQQEDSAVYLCASSSNNRARGNIQYFGAGTRLSVL.